This TCR beta chain was sequenced in a study of early T cells in non-severe SARS-CoV-2 infection. Overall study context: The chains were unpaired, and the sequenced material was bulk RNA from unsorted whole blood.

Molecules of cDNA were individually given unique molecular identifiers that were attached to them. TCRdb used MiXCR to reprocess the 5' RACE reads, holding one entry per CDR3 protein. The data show under 35,000 distinct CDR3 sequences, just under 3% seen once. The sequenced sample was whole blood. The clonotype comes from an adult who was a healthcare worker with PCR-confirmed SARS-CoV-2 infection or an uninfected control (not recorded which).

The CDR3 spells CASSLVMDEKLFF. The CDR3 DNA is TGTGCCAGCAGCTTAGTGATGGATGAAAAACTGTTTTTT. This rearrangement joins TRBV7-2 to TRBJ1-4; unclear D gene. CDR1 is SGHTA and CDR2 is FQGNSA in the germline V gene. V lost 1 base and J lost 6, with 6 bases in between. The CDR3 extends over 13 amino acids.